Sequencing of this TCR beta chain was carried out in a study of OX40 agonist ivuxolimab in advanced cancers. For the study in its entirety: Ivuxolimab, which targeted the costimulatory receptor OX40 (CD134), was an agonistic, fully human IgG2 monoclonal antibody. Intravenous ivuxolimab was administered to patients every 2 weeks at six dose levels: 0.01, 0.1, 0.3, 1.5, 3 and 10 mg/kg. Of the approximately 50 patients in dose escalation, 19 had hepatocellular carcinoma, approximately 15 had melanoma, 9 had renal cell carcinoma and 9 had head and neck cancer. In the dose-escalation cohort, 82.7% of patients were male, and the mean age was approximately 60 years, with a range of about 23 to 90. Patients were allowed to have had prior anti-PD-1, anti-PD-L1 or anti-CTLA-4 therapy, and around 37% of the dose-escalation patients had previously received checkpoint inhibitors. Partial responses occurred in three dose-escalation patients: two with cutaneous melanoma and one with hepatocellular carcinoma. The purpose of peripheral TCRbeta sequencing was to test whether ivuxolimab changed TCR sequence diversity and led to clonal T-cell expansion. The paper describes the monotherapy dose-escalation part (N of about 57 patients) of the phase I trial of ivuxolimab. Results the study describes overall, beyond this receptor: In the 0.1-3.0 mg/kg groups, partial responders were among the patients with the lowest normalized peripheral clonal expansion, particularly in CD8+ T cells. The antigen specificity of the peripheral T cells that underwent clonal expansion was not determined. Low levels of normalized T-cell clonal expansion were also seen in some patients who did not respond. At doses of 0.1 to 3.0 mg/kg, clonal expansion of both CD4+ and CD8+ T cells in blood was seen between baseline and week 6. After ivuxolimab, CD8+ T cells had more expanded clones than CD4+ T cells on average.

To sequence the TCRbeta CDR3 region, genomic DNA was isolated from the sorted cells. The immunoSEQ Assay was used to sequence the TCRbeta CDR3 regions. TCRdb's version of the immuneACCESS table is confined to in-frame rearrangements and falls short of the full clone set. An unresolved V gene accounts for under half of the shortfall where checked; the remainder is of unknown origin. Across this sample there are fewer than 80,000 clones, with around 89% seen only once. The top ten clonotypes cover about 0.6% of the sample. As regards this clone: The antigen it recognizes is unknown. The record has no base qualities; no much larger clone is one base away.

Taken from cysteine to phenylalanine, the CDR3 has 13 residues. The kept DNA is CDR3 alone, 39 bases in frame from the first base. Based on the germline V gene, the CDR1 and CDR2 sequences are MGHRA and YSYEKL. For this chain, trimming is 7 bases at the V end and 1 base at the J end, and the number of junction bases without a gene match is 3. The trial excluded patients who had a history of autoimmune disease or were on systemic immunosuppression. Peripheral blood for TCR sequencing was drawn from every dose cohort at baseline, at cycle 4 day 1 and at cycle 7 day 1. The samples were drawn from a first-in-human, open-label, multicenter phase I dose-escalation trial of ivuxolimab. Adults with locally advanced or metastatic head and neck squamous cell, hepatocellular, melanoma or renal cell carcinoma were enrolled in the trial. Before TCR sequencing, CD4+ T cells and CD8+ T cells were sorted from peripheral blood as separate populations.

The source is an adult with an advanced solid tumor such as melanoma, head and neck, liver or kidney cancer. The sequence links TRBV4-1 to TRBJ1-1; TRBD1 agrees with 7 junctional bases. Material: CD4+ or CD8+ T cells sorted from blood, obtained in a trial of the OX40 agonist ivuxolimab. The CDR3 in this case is CASTGQTNTEAFF. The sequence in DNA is TGCGCCAGCACGGGACAGACGAACACTGAAGCTTTCTTT.